This T cell receptor beta chain was recovered during a study of patients and donors after allogeneic stem cell transplantation. Only a few counts were recorded for this clonotype. Germline-derived CDR1 and CDR2 are SGHRS and YFSETQ. V shed 7 bases, J shed 6 bases, and the junction held 7 bases outside the gene matches. The CDR3 consists of 13 residues. One entry per CDR3 protein, called by TCRdb with MiXCR from the RT-PCR reads. The sample holds roughly 880,000 distinct CDR3 sequences, approximately 18% seen once. The specimen sequenced was blood, either unsorted or a sorted T cell fraction (not recorded which). The TCR was taken from a human donor who was either an allogeneic HSCT recipient or a stem cell or donor lymphocyte infusion donor (not recorded which). It is not recorded whose cells these are; they may come from a transplant donor. This chain uses TRBV5-1 with TRBJ2-1; 7 bases fit TRBD1. CDR3 loop: CASGYDRVNEQFF. In nucleotides, the CDR3 is TGCGCCAGCGGGTACGACAGGGTCAATGAGCAGTTCTTC.